This T cell receptor beta chain was captured by sequencing in a study of shared clonotypes between healthy human individuals. Study in general: The people who gave samples were a couple of women and three men aged 18 to 49. Findings and caveats of the study: The generation probabilities recorded for non-shared clonotypes fell below those of clonotypes shared by all four donors. Generally, naive subsets (rather than memory subsets) showed larger estimated richness.

Naive CD8 cells were CD45RO-negative, positively selected for CCR7, excluding terminally differentiated effector memory CD45RA+ cells. The DNA input per sorted-subset replicate PCR was 200 ng, corresponding to 25,000 to 30,000 T cell genomes. Profiling relied on immunoSEQ multiplex PCR, and the TCRdb table lists in-frame clones only, not all of them. This sample has approximately 840,000 clones, with around 96% found just once. In the case of this clone: Its antigen remains unknown.

V was trimmed by 5 bases and J by 4 bases, leaving 16 bases between them. The CDR3 spans 15 residues. In germline, CDR1 is SGHDN, CDR2 FVKESK. Input material: naive CD8+ T cells sorted from blood. This chain links TRBV14 with TRBJ2-3; D may match TRBD1 or TRBD2 (5 bases each). The TCR sequence derives from a man aged 30-40 years in good health. CDR3 sequence reads: CASSLVPGPSDTQYF. The CDR3 DNA is TGTGCCAGCAGCTTGGTTCCGGGACCATCAGATACGCAGTATTTT.